This is a list of T cell receptor beta chains from one sample in a study of T cells in Graves' hyperthyroidism and ophthalmopathy. TCRdb re-called the multiplex PCR reads through MiXCR, storing one row per CDR3 protein. The sample carries a few hundred thousand distinct CDR3 sequences, around 46% recorded once. The sequencing sample was made of peripheral blood or thyroid tissue (not recorded which). These receptors all stem from a woman younger than 35 with Graves' hyperthyroidism. CDR3s include the opening cysteine and the closing phenylalanine or tryptophan. D genes are given only for firm matches.

v_gene,d_gene,CDR3aa
TRBV7-2,NA,CASSPSVDETQYF
TRBV7-8,NA,CASSLGVGREYNQPQHF
TRBV29-1,NA,CSFTGSTEAFF
TRBV7-3,TRBD2,CASSHISQREGLKTQYF
TRBV7-3,NA,CASSIQGGNEKLFF
TRBV5-4,NA,CASSKQGYGGELFF
TRBV7-9,NA,CASRAWTSPNTEAFF
TRBV2,NA,CASTPGPRRKETQYF
TRBV6-5,TRBD2,CASSYRGTSGRAYEQYF
TRBV15,TRBD2,CATKFGGRASGANVLTF
TRBV6-5,NA,CAISYSIGQAYEQYF
TRBV29-1,TRBD1,CSATYRGSYEQYF
TRBV2,TRBD1,CASSADRGSGQPQHF
TRBV29-1,TRBD1,CSVVIGAGQGYEQYF